The next 3 T cell receptor beta chains were all read from a single sample in a study of blood T cell repertoires in COVID-19. The assay was immunoSEQ multiplex PCR, and TCRdb's table has in-frame clones only and misses some. Among around 60,000 clones listed, about three quarters were seen once. Material for sequencing was peripheral blood. These receptors came from a man under 40 with COVID-19, enrolled during active disease.

The chain combines TRBV25-1 with TRBJ1-3; D not certain. CDR1 MGHDK and CDR2 SYGVNS come from the germline V gene. The CDR3 is 16 residues long. Deletions cut 1 base from V and 3 bases from J, with 13 bases between. The CDR3 region is CASSESGGPGGNTIYF. In DNA, the CDR3 is TGTGCCAGCAGTGAATCTGGAGGGCCGGGTGGAAACACCATATATTTT.

The rearrangement uses TRBV4-3 and TRBJ2-1; D may be TRBD2 (7 bases). V dropped 0 bases and J dropped 3 bases, with 21 bases sitting between them. Germline loops: CDR1 LGHNA, CDR2 YSLEER. The CDR3 sequence is 19 residues long. This CDR3 is CASSQDPRGVGGLYNEQFF. The CDR3 bases are TGCGCCAGCAGCCAAGATCCACGGGGGGTAGGGGGGCTCTACAATGAGCAGTTCTTC.

This clone has just one count. V and J are TRBV19 and TRBJ2-3, with 12 positions matching TRBD2. The CDR3 is made up of 14 amino acids. Germline CDR1 LNHDA, CDR2 SQIVND (reference sequence). With 6 bases clipped from V and 5 bases from J, the junction kept 3 bases outside the gene matches. The CDR3 loop reads CASSPSGRGDTQYF. The CDR3 DNA sequence: TGTGCCAGTAGCCCTAGCGGGAGGGGAGATACGCAGTATTTT.